Below, one TCR beta chain is given with its context. This clonotype was detected only a few times. The antigen it recognizes is unknown. A clone one base away is much larger, so this may be a read error. Taken from the germline V gene, the CDR1 and CDR2 loops are SGHTA and FQGNSA. Trimmed from V: 3 bases; trimmed from J: 7 bases; junction bases lacking a gene match: 0. Reading from cysteine to phenylalanine, the CDR3 counts 11 amino acids. The CDR3 DNA has 33 bases and is translated from base 1. TCRdb names Illumina HiSeq 1500 as the instrument used. In TCRdb, the public reads were trimmed at Q25 with fastp and aligned with MiXCR, with productive beta chains retained. One record per CDR3 amino acid sequence lists the most common genes and DNA. The sample includes about 260,000 distinct CDR3 sequences, with over 8% observed a single time. The ten largest make up about 15% of the sample. The entry originates in a study of T cell repertoires in cytomegalovirus infection (dated by TCRdb to between 2018 and 2020). At the level of the whole study: Donor HLA type was relevant to the analysis, as public TCR beta signatures indicated carriage of CMV infection together with the matching HLA type.

The research as a whole found: In the ex vivo response, HLA-C-restricted CMV-specific TCR beta clonotypes were dominant, and in two of eight donors the single most frequent clonotype came from this HLA-C-restricted group. Cumulative frequency of public TCR beta family members discriminated carriers of CMV infection plus the relevant HLA type in this cohort and an independent approximately 370-donor cohort.

This sequence was found in a human donor in good health (CMV status not recorded). Some clones in this sample may be carry-over from other donors' samples. The chain employs TRBV7-2 and TRBJ2-7; 7 central nucleotides agree with TRBD2. Sequencing was done on a sample of PBMCs. Here is the DNA: TGTGCCAGCAGCTTCGGGAGGGAGCAGTACTTC. Its coded protein is CASSFGREQYF.